This T cell receptor (beta chain) emerged from a study of T cells in Graves' hyperthyroidism and ophthalmopathy (dated by TCRdb to about 2019). The study in broad terms: Peripheral blood was sampled at the time of initial diagnosis, prior to any treatment. A discovery cohort of roughly 100 patients, about 40 with Graves' ophthalmopathy and under 60 with stable Graves' hyperthyroidism, was used to find distinguishing TCR V-J signatures. An independent validation cohort of under 20 hyperthyroidism patients and 15 or so patients who later progressed to ophthalmopathy tested prospective prediction of ophthalmopathy. The approximately 98 discovery patients were randomly divided into training and test sets at a 7:3 ratio. In about 6 Graves' hyperthyroidism patients, the study also compared T-cell repertoires from thyroid tissue with T-cell repertoires from blood. Following sampling, methimazole starting at 30 mg daily was given to hyperthyroidism patients, and high-dose intravenous methylprednisolone was given to ophthalmopathy patients. The paper reports TCR Vbeta CDR3 sequencing of some 140 peripheral blood samples: 43 ophthalmopathy, fewer than 85 hyperthyroidism and approximately 17 progressor patients.

V is cut back by 4 bases and J by 1 base, with 0 bases in the junction unmatched. The CDR3 runs 14 amino acids, cysteine and phenylalanine included. The read is trimmed to its CDR3 DNA, 42 bases read in frame from base 1. This clonotype was recorded many times. There is no known antigen for this receptor. No base quality information exists; no much larger clone differs at one position. The TCR beta CDR3 regions were amplified from the RNA transcripts. For the first round of RT-PCR on the TCR CDR3, the HTBI primer set was used together with the Qiagen OneStep RT-PCR kit. A second multiplex PCR round built the libraries, followed by size selection and purification. Sequencing of the libraries was done on an Illumina HiSeq2000 using paired-end 100 bp reads. The study's own analysis went as follows. SOAPnuke was used to process the raw data, throwing out any read that contained adapters or uncalled bases, had a mean Phred below 15, or lacked an exact constant-primer or identifier match. COPE v1.2.5 was used to merge high-quality paired reads, and clonotypes were defined as unique nucleotide sequences. MiTCR v1.1 was used to align the clonotypes against IMGT TRBV, TRBD and TRBJ reference segments. The analysis was restricted to V-J combinations with a frequency above 0.0001, which together covered over 99% of the repertoires. The TCS score was defined as F50 (clonal expansion) divided by E x V (chaos), with BLOSUM62-based TCRdist calculated between CDR3 peptides within each V-J. Welch's t-statistics and random forest reduced roughly 540 V-J features to 13, which were used in a naive Bayes classifier (R e1071). TCRdb itself trimmed the public reads at Q25 with fastp, ran MiXCR and retained productive beta chains. Each CDR3 protein gets just one entry, which takes the most common genes and DNA from the rows behind it. The V and J calls were not made by the authors but by TCRdb's processing. For this sample there are roughly 350,000 distinct CDR3 sequences; 14% appear just once. The top ten hold around 23% of the sample.

General findings and caveats noted by the study authors: Sample size was not statistically predetermined, and investigators were not blinded to group allocation. Ophthalmopathy was separated from stable hyperthyroidism by a 13 V-J signature model, with approximately 89% sensitivity and about 81% specificity obtained in cross-validation and 80%/75% obtained in testing. In validation, progression to ophthalmopathy was predicted by the model with around 71% sensitivity and just over 72% specificity, a median of roughly 6.4 months before onset. Most expanded thyroid clonotypes (frequency above 0.001) were also found in blood, which suggests that blood repertoires may mirror thyroid immune responses.

Graves' hyperthyroidism was defined as stable when no progression to ophthalmopathy occurred over 18 months of follow-up. Hyperthyroidism patients were aged 18 to 65 years and newly diagnosed, with disease duration of less than 2 months. The study excluded patients with uncontrolled infections, other autoimmune diseases, pregnancy or lactation. Clinical symptoms, serum thyroxine and TRAb, thyroid ultrasound, and orbital computed tomography formed the basis for the diagnoses. PBMCs were isolated from about 10 ml of fresh peripheral blood by Ficoll-Paque density gradient centrifugation. Total RNA was extracted with Trizol reagent, and quality was checked on an Agilent 2100 Bioanalyzer.

The TCR sequence derives from a woman in her 30s with Graves' hyperthyroidism. Rearrangement joined TRBV12-3 or TRBV12-4 to TRBJ2-2; 7 central bases correspond to TRBD1. The sample was blood. The CDR3 is CASSWTGNTGELFF. The DNA sequence is given as TGTGCCAGCAGTTGGACAGGGAACACCGGGGAGCTGTTTTTT.